This entry features one T cell receptor beta chain sequence. Its matching antigen is unknown. This sample is part of a study of cytomegalovirus exposure and HLA in healthy donors. Overall study: Of around 400 genotyped donors, roughly 80% grouped in the Caucasian-associated ancestry cluster.

In the PCR, 60 Vbeta and 13 Jbeta primers were used. The table came from immunoSEQ multiplex PCR; TCRdb's copy has only in-frame clones and leaves some out. The sample gives about 130,000 clones, roughly 79% of which show up once; about 2.9% is in the top ten. Overall study results and limits: Excluded: some indistinguishable V segments such as TRBV6-2 and TRBV6-3.

Germline V gene data show CDR1 as SGHRS and CDR2 as YFSETQ. This CDR3 has 15 residues. V was pared by 4 bases and J by 7 bases, with 20 bases between. Sequencing used PBMCs. This clonotype was obtained from a boy younger than 10 in good health and CMV-seronegative. This rearrangement joins TRBV5-1 to TRBJ1-2; no clear D. The CDR3 region is CASSTAIESSIGYTF. The CDR3 DNA follows: TGCGCCAGCAGCACAGCCATAGAATCCTCTATTGGCTACACCTTC.